This T cell receptor beta chain was sequenced for a study of T cells after somatic rescue of genetic block. The CDR3 sequence is 15 residues long. The V end lost 7 bases, the J end lost 1 base, and 16 bases lay between the germline ends. Germline CDR1 and CDR2: SNHLY and FYNNEI. Sequenced by immunoSEQ multiplex PCR; TCRdb stores in-frame clones only, minus some. The table records 110,000 or so clones, about 89% of them present only once. The sequenced sample was peripheral blood mononuclear cells (PBMCs). The chain is built from TRBV2 and TRBJ1-1; D is unresolved. This TCR was sampled from a young woman. The CDR3 region has the DNA TGTGCCAGCACCGAAGGAAGGGCAAGGAACACTGAAGCTTTCTTT. This encodes CASTEGRARNTEAFF.